The count of the clone carrying this T cell receptor (beta chain) is one. What it binds is not known. The PCR used 60 Vbeta and 13 Jbeta primers. Repertoires were generated with immunoSEQ multiplex PCR, while TCRdb's copy carries only in-frame clones and drops some. Of about 140,000 clones in the sample, about 78% were seen once. This record comes from a study of cytomegalovirus exposure and HLA in healthy donors. Across the study: Prior work identified around 100 million unique TCR beta sequences in about 179 million T cells. Most donors, just over 80% of over 350 genotyped, fell in the Caucasian-associated ancestry cluster.

Germline CDR1 and CDR2: MGHRA and YSYEKL. After removal of 4 bases from V and 5 bases from J, the junction contained 12 bases not matched to a gene. The CDR3 loop spans 17 amino acids. Study results and caveats: Later, an analysis showed that TCR beta chains associated with HLA were more clonally expanded than others that were equally common.

The rearrangement joins TRBV4-1 to TRBJ2-1, with TRBD2 matching 9 bases. Sequenced sample: PBMCs. The TCR comes from a man aged 40-49 years in good health and CMV-seropositive. This CDR3 reads CASSPRSGLAGNNEQFF. The DNA for the CDR3 is TGCGCCAGCAGCCCCCGTTCCGGGCTAGCGGGAAACAATGAGCAGTTCTTC.